The present T cell receptor beta chain was sequenced within a study of regulatory T cells in long-lasting Graves disease. Sequencing libraries for TCR beta were prepared with iRepertoire HTBI primers and Arm-PCR of CDR3 regions. TCRdb re-called the multiplex PCR reads through MiXCR, storing one row per CDR3 protein. The top ten clones hold around a sixth of a sample with 400,000 to 500,000 distinct CDR3 sequences, 12% to 15% of them seen once. This clonotype was seen ten or more times. The CDR3 sequence is 12 residues long. V gave up 3 bases and J gave up 7 bases, with 7 bases separating them. Time point here: newly diagnosed GD, antithyroid drugs for less than 3 months. The TCR library was prepared using RNA isolated from PBMCs. This sample also appeared in a second study, on T cells in Graves' hyperthyroidism and ophthalmopathy.

The material sequenced was peripheral blood mononuclear cells (PBMCs), taken at new diagnosis, from a patient treated with antithyroid drugs. This clonotype was obtained from a woman in her 50s with Graves disease. The rearrangement links TRBV12-3 or TRBV12-4 to TRBJ1-5; unclear D gene. CDR3 DNA sequence: TGTGCCAGCAGTTTTCTTGAACAGCCCCAGCATTTT. Protein product: CASSFLEQPQHF.